This entry lists 9 T cell receptor beta chains sequenced from one sample in a study of molecular identifiers for immune sequencing clone quantification. In TCRdb, the PCR reads were re-called with MiXCR into one record per CDR3 protein. The data show some 680,000 distinct CDR3 sequences, about 25% seen once. Source material: naive CD8+ T cells from blood, with Jurkat cell RNA spiked in. Subset: FACS-sorted CD8+CD4-CCR7+CD45RA+ naive T cells. The receptors shown here come from a human donor in good health. Some libraries in this study had Jurkat cell RNA spiked in.

This clonotype was found many times. This rearrangement joins TRBV6-5 to TRBJ1-3, with unresolved D. The germline CDR1 and CDR2 sequences are MNHEY and SVGAGI. V was cut by 5 bases and J by 4 bases, with 12 bases left in between. The CDR3 totals 14 residues. CDR3 coding DNA: TGTGCCAGCAGTAAGCTTAACGAGGGAAACACCATATATTTT. This codes for CASSKLNEGNTIYF.

This clonotype was detected only once. Compared with germline, one end of the junction differs, possibly owing to a read error. This sequence joins TRBV4-3 and TRBJ1-4; D is uncertain. Germline CDR1 LGHNA, CDR2 YSLEER. CDR3 size: 14 residues. CDR3 residues: CASSQASTNEKLSF. The CDR3 DNA sequence: TGCGCCAGCAGCCAAGCATCAACTAATGAAAAACTGTCTTTT.

This clonotype appeared many times. The CDR3 spells CASSNRDVSSGANVLTF. CDR3 sequence (DNA): TGTGCCAGCAGCAACCGGGACGTCAGCTCTGGGGCCAACGTCCTGACTTTC. This chain connects TRBV7-9 to TRBJ2-6; D is perhaps TRBD1 or TRBD2 (5 bases each). Germline CDR1 SEHNR, CDR2 FQNEAQ (reference sequence). Trimming pared 5 bases from V and 0 bases from J, leaving 14 bases between. The CDR3 totals 17 residues.

The gene calls are TRBV5-1 and TRBJ1-3; 8 nucleotides agree with TRBD1. With 4 bases clipped from V and 2 bases from J, the junction kept 5 bases outside the gene matches. CDR3 length equals 15 residues. CDR1 SGHRS and CDR2 YFSETQ come from the germline V gene. The CDR3 DNA is TGCGCCAGCAGCGCCGGACAGGGTACTGGAAACACCATATATTTT. Its protein is CASSAGQGTGNTIYF.

Turning to this clonotype: Possible read error: a much larger clone is one base away. The chain combines TRBV6-1 with TRBJ2-7, with D possibly matching TRBD1 (5 bases). V lost 11 bases to trimming and J lost 5 bases, with 19 bases between them. Germline CDR1 reads MNHNS; CDR2 reads SASEGT. CDR3 length: 13 amino acids. DNA of the CDR3: TGTGCCCTAAAGGAAAGGGGCACCCACGAGCAGTACTTC. This encodes CALKERGTHEQYF.

The chain combines TRBV12-3 or TRBV12-4 with TRBJ2-1; 8 bases fit TRBD1. Trimming took 8 bases from V and 6 from J; bases not matched to a gene: 9. This CDR3 comprises 14 residues. CDR3 bases: TGTGCCAGCCCCGAACGGGACAGGACCAATGAGCAGTTCTTC. Its protein product is CASPERDRTNEQFF.

This clonotype was found a few times. The chain couples TRBV19 to TRBJ1-1; the D gene is possibly TRBD1 (5 bases). The CDR3 is made up of 18 amino acids. The germline V and J ends were trimmed by 7 bases and 1 base, with 25 bases remaining between them. Germline CDR1 and CDR2: LNHDA and SQIVND (reference sequence). The DNA for the CDR3 is TGTGCCAGTAAGGGACCGGGACGGAGGAGTGGGAAGAACACTGAAGCTTTCTTT. Protein product: CASKGPGRRSGKNTEAFF.

This clonotype was recorded a few times. The chain joins TRBV28 to TRBJ2-7; TRBD1 or TRBD2 may be the D gene (5 bases each). Trimming left V 3 bases short and J 1 base short, with 16 bases between. CDR1 MDHEN and CDR2 SYDVKM come from the germline V gene. This CDR3 region has 16 residues. The CDR3 here is CASSFRRGATSYEQYF. The CDR3 nucleotides are TGTGCCAGCAGTTTCCGCCGGGGCGCCACTTCCTACGAGCAGTACTTC.

Ten or more counts support this clonotype. The chain links TRBV6-5 to TRBJ2-3, with D perhaps TRBD1 or TRBD2 (5 bases each). This CDR3 is 14 amino acids long. Germline V lookup: CDR1 MNHEY, CDR2 SVGAGI. V was shortened by 1 base and J by 4 bases, with 9 bases between the two germline ends. DNA of the CDR3: TGTGCCAGCAGTTACTTGCAGGGAGCAGATACGCAGTATTTT. Amino acid sequence: CASSYLQGADTQYF.